This TCR beta chain was recovered during a study of Ad26.COV2.S vaccination and SARS-CoV-2 variants. Treatment defined: around 19 received Ad26.COV2.S at low or high dose, single or two shots; roughly 5 received placebo; per-sample allocation not given. On day 63 after the first injection, vaccine and placebo recipients gave samples. Clones were sequenced by immunoSEQ multiplex PCR, and TCRdb holds only the in-frame ones, with some missing. The repertoire has approximately 500,000 clones, around 88% of them found once; the top ten carry more than 10%. Sequences were derived from peripheral blood, sampled in a trial of Ad26.COV2.S vaccine versus placebo. The source of this sequence is a person aged 18-65 years who received the Ad26.COV2.S COVID-19 vaccine or a placebo.

The CDR3 nucleotides read TGTGCCACCAGCAGAGATAGGACAAGGATGGGTCCAGATACGCAGTATTTT. This gives the protein CATSRDRTRMGPDTQYF. V gene TRBV15 combines with J gene TRBJ2-3, with D possibly being TRBD1 (5 bases). Between the trimmed V and J ends, which lost 0 bases and 4 bases, there was a span of 17 bases. The CDR3 contains 17 residues. Germline-derived CDR1 and CDR2 are LNHNV and YYDKDF (reference sequence). The full variable domain, its missing parts supplied by reference TRBV15 and TRBJ2-3, is DAMVIQNPRYQVTQFGKPVTLSCSQTLNHNVMYWYQQKSSQAPKLLFHYYDKDFNNEADTPDNFQSRRPNTSFCFLDIRSPGLGDTAMYLCATSRDRTRMGPDTQYFGPGTRLTVL.